A selection of T cell receptor beta chains follows, all from one sample in a study of blood T cells in healthy people across ages. Each CDR3 protein gets one entry after TCRdb re-called the 5' RACE reads with MiXCR. The sample consists of more than 900,000 distinct CDR3 sequences, 20% to 25% of them appearing once. The same data also contributed to another study, on T cells of mothers and their children.

Source material: blood. The receptor set was obtained from a girl aged 2 to 10 in good health. Both conserved end residues are part of each CDR3.

>TRBV10-3
CAISSPGQIYEQYF
>TRBV7-6
CASSRDVAGGSEQYF
>TRBV29-1
CSAEGPREQYF
>TRBV28
CASSLDGIQYF
>TRBV7-9
CASSFLTRSSGANVLTF
>TRBV7-2
CASSLPAGQKETQYF
>TRBV29-1
CSGAAGFSTDTQYF
>TRBV9
CASSESGGSLSGFSYEQYF
>TRBV6-5
CASSMVMNTEAFF
>TRBV6-5
CASTPQGVVGTQYF
>TRBV2
CASSAGGNEKLFF
>TRBV11-2
CASSLPRSGTGGEKLFF
>TRBV11-2
CASSLPRGETQYF
>TRBV7-2
CASRQTPNYGYTF
>TRBV4-3
CASSQITTGGRSYEQYF
>TRBV15
CATSRVPRDLEAGELFF
>TRBV5-1
CASSSSGGSSYNEQFF
>TRBV27
CASSMTGMYGYTF
>TRBV14
CASSQAGPAMNTEAFF
>TRBV28
CASSATGFSTDTQYF
>TRBV20-1
CSASQQVQYAEAFF
>TRBV3-1
CASSLFGTPEKLFF
>TRBV29-1
CSVDGLAGTTDTQYF
>TRBV3-1
CASSQSPATNEKLFF
>TRBV6-1
CASTQAGGGNEQFF
>TRBV2
CAGSWGEAAPSYEQYF
>TRBV27
CASSLRLAGTLSTDTQYF
>TRBV6-2/TRBV6-3
CASSPFQHHEQFF
>TRBV20-1
CSAREADGTSLLYNEQFF
>TRBV29-1
CSVDGLTGSNTEAFF
>TRBV11-2
CASSLVRLDIQYF
>TRBV6-6
CASSYAVTMQETQYF
>TRBV7-2
CASSTYQGPYEQYF
>TRBV6-2/TRBV6-3
CASGTGLWETQYF
>TRBV16
CASSLLLTDPYF
>TRBV29-1
CSGVGLAGGGGSYNEQFF